This T cell receptor (beta chain) was retrieved from a study of cytomegalovirus exposure and HLA in healthy donors. Study-level background: An analysis done earlier identified about 100 million unique TCR beta sequences from about 179 million T cells. Notes on the study in general: According to an earlier analysis, most TCR beta V segments yielded productive rearrangements about 90% or about 30% of the time. A later examination showed that TCR association rates differed by HLA locus, with DRB1 most and HLA-C fewest. Later work showed greater clonal expansion in HLA-associated TCR beta chains than in equally common others.

Trimming took 3 bases from V and 6 from J, leaving 11 bases between them. This CDR3 spans 12 amino acids. From germline, CDR1 is SQVTM and CDR2 ANQGSEA. Both 60 Vbeta primers and 13 Jbeta primers went into the PCR. Assay: immunoSEQ multiplex PCR; the TCRdb copy retains only in-frame clones and omits some. Among approximately 110,000 clones listed, roughly three fifths were seen once. As concerns this clone: Its specificity is not known.

The receptor was isolated from a man in his thirties or forties in good health and CMV-seropositive. Sequenced input: PBMCs. The chain couples TRBV29-1 to TRBJ1-2; D is unclear. This CDR3 is CSVDIGPHGYTF. The CDR3 region has the DNA TGCAGCGTTGATATCGGTCCGCATGGCTACACCTTC.